This T cell receptor beta chain was captured in a study of spatial heterogeneity in lung cancer. Study-level information: TCR and UMI combinations that were unique each appeared, on average, more than ten times in raw reads.

Each CDR3 protein is one row after TCRdb ran MiXCR on the 5' RACE reads. The table lists 1,700 or so distinct CDR3 sequences, approximately 16% of them singletons. The CDR3 loop spans 15 amino acids. V gave up 7 bases and J gave up 1 base, with 16 bases separating them. Germline loops: CDR1 MDHEN, CDR2 SYDVKM. This clonotype is labeled as medium-sized (0.01 to 0.1%). The time point is: sample taken at primary tumor resection. This chain uses TRBV28 with TRBJ1-1; D remains ambiguous. The specimen comprised normal lung tissue next to the tumor, sampled at surgery. This TCR came from a male donor with early-stage non-small cell lung cancer. DNA of the CDR3: TGTGCCAGCACCCTGGATGTAGGGCGGAACACTGAAGCTTTCTTT. It is translated as CASTLDVGRNTEAFF.